A few counts support the clone carrying this T cell receptor beta chain. What it binds is unknown. In the library, unique molecular identifiers were attached to individual cDNA molecules. Per the authors' pipeline: Samples held a median of approximately 94,000 TCRs, range 23,224–690,600. Each CDR3 protein gets one entry after TCRdb re-called the reads with MiXCR. The V and J calls reflect TCRdb's pipeline rather than the authors' work. Of more than 100,000 distinct CDR3 sequences in the sample, roughly 8.5% were seen once. Blood, whole and unfractionated, served as the source for total RNA extraction. V dropped 7 bases and J dropped 0 bases, with 21 bases sitting between them. Germline CDR1 LNHDA, CDR2 SQIVND (reference sequence). The CDR3 is made up of 17 amino acids. The record originates from a study of human T cells and chemical hapten exposure. Across the whole study: TCR yields differed between samples (mainly from small differences in pooled library volume).

Broader study findings: Those TCRs sitting above 1 in 1000 frequency stayed the same with DPC sensitization.

The genes are TRBV19 and TRBJ1-2, with a tentative D call TRBD1 (5 bases). Sequences were obtained from whole blood. The clonotype was recovered from a human donor in good health. Some clones in this sample may be carry-over from other donors' samples. CDR3 protein: CASTSVRSGSSNYGYTF. CDR3 nucleotides: TGTGCCAGTACCTCAGTCCGTTCAGGGTCCTCTAACTATGGCTACACCTTC. The complete variable domain, with remaining parts taken from reference TRBV19 and TRBJ1-2, reads DGGITQSPKYLFRKEGQNVTLSCEQNLNHDAMYWYRQDPGQGLRLIYYSQIVNDFQKGDIAEGYSVSREKKESFPLTVTSAQKNPTAFYLCASTSVRSGSSNYGYTFGSGTRLTVV.